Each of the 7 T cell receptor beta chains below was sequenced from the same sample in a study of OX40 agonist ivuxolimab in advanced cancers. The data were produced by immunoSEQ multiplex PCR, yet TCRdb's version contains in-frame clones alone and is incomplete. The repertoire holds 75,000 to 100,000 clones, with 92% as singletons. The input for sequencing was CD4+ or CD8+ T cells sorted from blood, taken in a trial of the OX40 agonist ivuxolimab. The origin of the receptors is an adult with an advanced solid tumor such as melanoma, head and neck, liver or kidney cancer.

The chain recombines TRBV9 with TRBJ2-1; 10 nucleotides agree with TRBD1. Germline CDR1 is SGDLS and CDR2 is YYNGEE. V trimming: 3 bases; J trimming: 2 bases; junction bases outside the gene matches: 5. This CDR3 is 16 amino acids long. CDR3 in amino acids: CASSALGQGTYNEQFF. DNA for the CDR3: TGTGCCAGCAGCGCCTTGGGACAGGGGACCTACAATGAGCAGTTCTTC.

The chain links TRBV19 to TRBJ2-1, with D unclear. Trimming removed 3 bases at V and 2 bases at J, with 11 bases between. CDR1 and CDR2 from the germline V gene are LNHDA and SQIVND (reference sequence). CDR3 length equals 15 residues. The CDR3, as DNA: TGTGCCAGTAGTATTTTGAATGCTCCCTACAATGAGCAGTTCTTC. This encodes CASSILNAPYNEQFF.

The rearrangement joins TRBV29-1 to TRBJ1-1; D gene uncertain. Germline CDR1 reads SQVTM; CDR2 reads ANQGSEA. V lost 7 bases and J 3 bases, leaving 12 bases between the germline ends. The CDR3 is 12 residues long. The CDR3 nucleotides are TGCAGCGCACTTAGTTTGGACACTGAAGCTTTCTTT. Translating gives CSALSLDTEAFF.

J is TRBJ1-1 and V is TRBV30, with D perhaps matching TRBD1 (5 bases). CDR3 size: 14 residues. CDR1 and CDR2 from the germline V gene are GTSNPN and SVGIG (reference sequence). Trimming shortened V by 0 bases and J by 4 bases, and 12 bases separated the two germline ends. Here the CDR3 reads CAWSVGGTATEAFF. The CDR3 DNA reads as TGTGCCTGGAGTGTGGGGGGGACGGCCACTGAAGCTTTCTTT.

CDR3 region: CASSQDPGGLNTEAFF. DNA for the CDR3: TGTGCCAGCAGCCAAGATCCGGGGGGGCTAAACACTGAAGCTTTCTTT. This sequence joins TRBV14 and TRBJ1-1; the D gene is possibly TRBD1 (6 bases). CDR1 is SGHDN, CDR2 FVKESK, per germline. This CDR3 comprises 16 residues. Trimming removed 0 bases at V and 2 bases at J, with 13 bases between.

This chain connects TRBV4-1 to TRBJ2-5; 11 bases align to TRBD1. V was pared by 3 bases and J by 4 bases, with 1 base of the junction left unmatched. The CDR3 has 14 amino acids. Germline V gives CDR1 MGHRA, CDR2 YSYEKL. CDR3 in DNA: TGCGCCAGCAGCCACGGGACAGGGGGAGAGACCCAGTACTTC. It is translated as CASSHGTGGETQYF.

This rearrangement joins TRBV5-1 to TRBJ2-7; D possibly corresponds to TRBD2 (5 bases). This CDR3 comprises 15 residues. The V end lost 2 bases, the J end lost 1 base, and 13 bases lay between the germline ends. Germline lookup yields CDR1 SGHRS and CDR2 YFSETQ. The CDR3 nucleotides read TGCGCCAGCAGCTTCGGGCAGCGGAATTCCTACGAGCAGTACTTC. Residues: CASSFGQRNSYEQYF. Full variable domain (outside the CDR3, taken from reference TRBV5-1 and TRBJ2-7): KAGVTQTPRYLIKTRGQQVTLSCSPISGHRSVSWYQQTPGQGLQFLFEYFSETQRNKGNFPGRFSGRQFSNSRSEMNVSTLELGDSALYLCASSFGQRNSYEQYFGPGTRLTVT.